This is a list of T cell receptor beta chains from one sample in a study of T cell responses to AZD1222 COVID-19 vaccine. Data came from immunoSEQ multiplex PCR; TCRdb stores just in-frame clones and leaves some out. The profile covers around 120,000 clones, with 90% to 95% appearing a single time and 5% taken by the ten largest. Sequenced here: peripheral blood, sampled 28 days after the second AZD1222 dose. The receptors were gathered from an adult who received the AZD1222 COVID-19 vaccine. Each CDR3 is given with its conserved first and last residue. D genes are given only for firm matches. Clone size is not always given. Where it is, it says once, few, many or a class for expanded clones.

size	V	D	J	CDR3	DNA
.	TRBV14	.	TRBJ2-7	CASSPQLASIEQYF	TGTGCCAGCAGCCCACAACTGGCGTCGATCGAGCAGTACTTC
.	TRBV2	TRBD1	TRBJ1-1	CASSEALQGATEAFF	TGTGCCAGCAGTGAAGCGCTTCAGGGGGCAACTGAAGCTTTCTTT
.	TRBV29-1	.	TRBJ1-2	CSVYSPWPYGYTF	TGCAGCGTCTACTCTCCGTGGCCATATGGCTACACCTTC
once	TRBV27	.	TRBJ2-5	CASSLFIGETQYF	TGTGCCAGCAGTTTATTTATCGGGGAGACCCAGTACTTC
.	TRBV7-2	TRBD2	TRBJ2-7	CASSLSVASGGEAYEQYF	TGTGCCAGCAGCCTGAGCGTGGCTAGCGGGGGGGAGGCCTACGAGCAGTACTTC
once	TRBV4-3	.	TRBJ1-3	CASSQGPPVSGNTIYF	TGCGCCAGCAGCCAAGGGCCCCCCGTCTCTGGAAACACCATATATTTT
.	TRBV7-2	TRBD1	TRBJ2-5	CASSRGGQGIETQYF	TGTGCCAGCAGCAGAGGCGGACAGGGGATAGAGACCCAGTACTTC
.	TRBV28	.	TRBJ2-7	CASTRSGYEQYF	TGTGCCAGCACCCGTTCCGGTTACGAGCAGTACTTC
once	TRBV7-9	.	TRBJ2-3	CASSFPGGTILTDTQYF	TGTGCCAGCAGCTTTCCCGGGGGTACTATTCTCACAGATACGCAGTATTTT
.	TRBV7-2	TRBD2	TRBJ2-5	CASSSTRGGLGEETQYF	TGTGCCAGCAGCAGTACGCGGGGGGGCCTGGGGGAAGAGACCCAGTACTTC
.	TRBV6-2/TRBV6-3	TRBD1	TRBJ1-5	CASSSDRDRGLSNQPQHF	TGTGCCAGCAGTTCTGACCGGGACAGGGGGCTCAGCAATCAGCCCCAGCATTTT
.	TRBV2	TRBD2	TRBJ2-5	CASSSSIAGGSRETQYF	TGTGCCAGCAGTTCCTCAATAGCGGGGGGTTCCCGGGAGACCCAGTACTTC
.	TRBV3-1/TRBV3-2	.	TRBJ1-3	CASSQDRASGNTIYF	TGTGCCAGCAGCCAAGACAGGGCCTCTGGAAACACCATATATTTT
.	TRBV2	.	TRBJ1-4	CASSVAFDSQAQGNEKLFF	TGTGCCAGCAGTGTAGCGTTTGACTCACAGGCGCAGGGTAATGAAAAACTGTTTTTT
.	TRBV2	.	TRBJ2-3	CASSEGGDTQYF	TGTGCCAGCAGTGAAGGGGGAGATACGCAGTATTTT
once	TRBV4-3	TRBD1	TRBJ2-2	CASSQEQGYGELFF	TGCGCCAGCAGCCAAGAACAGGGGTACGGGGAACTGTTTTTT
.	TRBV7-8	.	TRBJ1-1	CASSLDGVSFMNTEAFF	TGTGCCAGCAGCTTAGATGGCGTCAGCTTCATGAACACTGAAGCTTTCTTT
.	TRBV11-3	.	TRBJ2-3	CASSTKGGTDTQYF	TGTGCCAGCAGCACGAAAGGGGGCACAGATACGCAGTATTTT
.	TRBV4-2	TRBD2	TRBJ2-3	CASSQDTREGTDTQYF	TGTGCCAGCAGCCAAGATACGCGGGAGGGCACAGATACGCAGTATTTT
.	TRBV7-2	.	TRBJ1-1	CASSLGQANTEAFF	TGTGCCAGCAGCTTAGGACAGGCGAACACTGAAGCTTTCTTT
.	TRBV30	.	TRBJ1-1	CAWTFGAGTEAFF	TGTGCCTGGACTTTTGGTGCGGGCACTGAAGCTTTCTTT
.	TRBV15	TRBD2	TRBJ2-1	CATSRGGTSNEQFF	TGTGCCACCAGCAGAGGGGGGACTAGCAATGAGCAGTTCTTC
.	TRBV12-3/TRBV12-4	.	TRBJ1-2	CASSLGLLYTF	TGTGCCAGCAGTTTAGGCCTCCTTTACACCTTC
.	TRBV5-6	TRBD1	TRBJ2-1	CASSLTDRVGFNEQFF	TGTGCCAGCAGCCTCACCGACAGGGTGGGTTTCAATGAGCAGTTCTTC
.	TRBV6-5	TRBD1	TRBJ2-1	CASSTGTDSREQFF	TGTGCCAGCAGTACCGGGACAGACTCTAGGGAGCAGTTCTTC
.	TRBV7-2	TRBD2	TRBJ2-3	CASSPGWSSGSLRTDTQYF	TGTGCCAGCAGCCCAGGTTGGTCTAGCGGGAGTTTACGAACAGATACGCAGTATTTT
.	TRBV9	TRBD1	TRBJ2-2	CASSVAPRTGAGELFF	TGTGCCAGCAGCGTAGCTCCTCGAACAGGGGCCGGGGAGCTGTTTTTT
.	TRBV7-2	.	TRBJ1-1	CASSLGYSGARAEAFF	TGTGCCAGCAGCTTAGGTTATTCGGGCGCCAGGGCTGAAGCTTTCTTT
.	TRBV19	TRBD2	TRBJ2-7	CASRTSGSYEQYF	TGTGCCAGTAGGACTAGCGGGAGTTACGAGCAGTACTTC
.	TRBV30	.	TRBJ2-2	CAWRRYTGELFF	TGTGCCTGGAGGAGGTACACCGGGGAGCTGTTTTTT
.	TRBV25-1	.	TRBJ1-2	CASSESSLDGYTF	TGTGCCAGCAGTGAATCCTCGTTGGATGGCTACACCTTC
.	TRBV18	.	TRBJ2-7	CASSNRRGEQYF	TGTGCCAGCTCAAATCGCCGGGGGGAGCAGTACTTC
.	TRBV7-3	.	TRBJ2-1	CASSSSRGPEQFF	TGTGCCAGCAGCTCCTCCAGGGGCCCTGAGCAGTTCTTC
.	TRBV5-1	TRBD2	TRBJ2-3	CASTPTSGGPPRTDTQYF	TGCGCCAGCACTCCAACTAGCGGGGGTCCCCCTAGGACAGATACGCAGTATTTT
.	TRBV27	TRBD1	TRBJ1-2	CASWDRVYGYTF	TGTGCCAGCTGGGACAGGGTCTATGGCTACACCTTC